These 19 T cell receptor beta chains came from one sample sequenced in a study of vaccination and CD4 T cells after COVID-19. Treatment indicated: roughly 11-day PBMC culture with coronavirus spike peptide pools or control peptides (ViraFEST assay). These TCRs are of unknown antigen specificity. The Oncomine TCR Beta short-read assay was applied to DNA of cultured CD4+ T cells. One entry per CDR3 protein, called by TCRdb with MiXCR from the PCR reads. The data contain roughly 17,000 distinct CDR3 sequences, 43% of them seen just once; the ten biggest clones take up about 5.7%. The source was CD4+ T cells from blood, cultured in vitro, collected before SARS-CoV-2 vaccination. The receptors here all came from a human donor who had recovered from COVID-19.

This chain joins TRBV28 and TRBJ1-3, with 9 positions matching TRBD1. Germline assignment: CDR1 MDHEN and CDR2 SYDVKM. J lost 3 bases, V lost 11 bases, and 11 bases had no gene match. The CDR3 is 15 amino acids. CDR3 loop: CAGGQGGVSGNTIYF. The CDR3 DNA sequence: TGTGCCGGGGGACAGGGAGGAGTAAGTGGAAACACCATATATTTT.

This chain uses TRBV5-5 with TRBJ2-5; 13 nucleotides line up with TRBD2. This CDR3 spans 17 amino acids. The germline V gene has CDR1 SGHKS and CDR2 YYEKEE (reference sequence). Germline trimming cut 1 base from V and 5 bases from J; bases unmatched to any gene: 8. The CDR3, as DNA: TGTGCCAGCAGCTTGCGACTAGCGGGAGGAAGGGGGGAGACCCAGTACTTC. The encoded protein is CASSLRLAGGRGETQYF.

The chain's CDR3 is CASSLETTGRTFF. DNA for the CDR3: TGTGCCAGCAGCCTAGAGACGACAGGGCGAACTTTCTTT. This rearrangement joins TRBV7-2 to TRBJ1-1; TRBD1 matches 7 bases. J lost 12 bases, V lost 5 bases, and 12 bases had no gene match. Germline assignment: CDR1 SGHTA and CDR2 FQGNSA. This CDR3 has 13 residues.

V usage is TRBV11-2 and J usage is TRBJ2-7; no clear D gene. This CDR3 is 15 amino acids long. V shed 5 bases and J shed 4 bases, with 18 bases lying between them. Germline V gene sequence: CDR1 SGHAT, CDR2 FQNNGV. CDR3 amino acids: CASSPKRVTLYEQYF. CDR3 coding DNA: TGTGCCAGCAGCCCAAAGCGCGTCACCTTATACGAGCAGTACTTC. Combining the CDR3 with reference TRBV11-2 and TRBJ2-7 gives the whole variable domain EAGVAQSPRYKIIEKRQSVAFWCNPISGHATLYWYQQILGQGPKLLIQFQNNGVVDDSQLPKDRFSAERLKGVDSTLKIQPAKLEDSAVYLCASSPKRVTLYEQYFGPGTRLTVT.

The chain couples TRBV2 to TRBJ1-1, with TRBD1 matching 7 bases. The trim removed 2 bases at V and 0 bases at J, leaving 3 bases unmatched. Germline values: CDR1 SNHLY, CDR2 FYNNEI. This CDR3 is 15 amino acids long. CDR3 sequence: CASSERGQVNTEAFF. CDR3 DNA: TGTGCCAGCAGTGAAAGGGGGCAGGTGAACACTGAAGCTTTCTTT.

The chain joins TRBV7-2 to TRBJ1-5; 7 bases fit TRBD1. The CDR3 covers 13 residues. The germline V gene has CDR1 SGHTA and CDR2 FQGNSA. Trimming removed 4 bases from V and 6 bases from J; junction bases left unmatched: 3. The CDR3 here is CASSSRQGQPQHF. The CDR3 DNA reads as TGTGCCAGCAGCTCCCGACAGGGTCAGCCCCAGCATTTT.

This clonotype was counted between two and nine times. This chain uses TRBV28 with TRBJ1-1; tentatively, D is TRBD1 (5 bases). The germline CDR1 and CDR2 sequences are MDHEN and SYDVKM. V lost 7 bases, J lost 1 base, and 16 bases lay in between. The CDR3 is 15 residues long. The chain's CDR3 is CASTPWGRENTEAFF. In DNA form, the CDR3 reads TGTGCCAGCACCCCGTGGGGCAGGGAGAACACTGAAGCTTTCTTT.

The chain employs TRBV19 and TRBJ1-5; D is unresolved. The ends were cut back, 6 bases at V and 11 bases at J, with 17 bases in the middle. Per the germline V gene, CDR1 is LNHDA and CDR2 is SQIVND (reference sequence). The CDR3 spans 13 residues. CDR3 loop: CASRSRGEEAQHF. CDR3 bases: TGTGCCAGTAGATCCCGGGGAGAGGAGGCCCAGCATTTT.

This clonotype has more than one count but fewer than ten. The V and J genes are TRBV20-1 and TRBJ2-1; 10 nucleotides agree with TRBD2. The CDR3 spans 14 residues. Losses at the gene ends were 6 bases for V and 5 bases for J; bases not matched to a gene: 7. Germline-derived CDR1 and CDR2 are DFQATT and SNEGSKA (reference sequence). CDR3 DNA: TGCAGTGCCCCGAGCGGGAGGGTCCACAATGAGCAGTTCTTC. Its translation: CSAPSGRVHNEQFF.

This chain uses TRBV6-1 with TRBJ1-6, with 7 bases that match TRBD1. The germline CDR1 and CDR2 sequences are MNHNS and SASEGT. V lost 6 bases to trimming and J lost 5 bases; unmatched junction nucleotides: 7. This CDR3 has 15 residues. This chain's CDR3 is CASRRGTAHNSPLHF. The CDR3 DNA follows: TGTGCCAGCAGACGTGGGACAGCACATAATTCACCCCTCCACTTT.

This clonotype has a handful of counts. This sequence joins TRBV28 and TRBJ1-6; D perhaps matches TRBD1 (5 bases). The CDR3 covers 14 residues. CDR1 is MDHEN and CDR2 is SYDVKM in the germline V gene. Trimming left V 1 base short and J 10 bases short, with 11 bases between. The CDR3 protein is CASSLSTVGSPLHF. The CDR3 DNA follows: TGTGCCAGCAGTTTATCGACAGTCGGCTCACCCCTCCACTTT.

The rearrangement uses TRBV19 and TRBJ1-6; perhaps TRBD1 as D (5 bases). Germline CDR1 and CDR2: LNHDA and SQIVND (reference sequence). The germline V and J ends were trimmed by 6 bases and 12 bases, with 18 bases remaining between them. The CDR3 totals 14 residues. Here the CDR3 reads CASRMTGLREPLHF. CDR3 coding DNA: TGTGCCAGTAGAATGACGGGACTCCGGGAACCCCTCCACTTT.

The sample holds a few counts of this clonotype. The CDR3 bases are TGTGCCAGCAGTTTAGATCCCACTGAAGCTTTCTTT. Translation: CASSLDPTEAFF. The chain combines TRBV12-3 or TRBV12-4 with TRBJ1-1, with D uncertain. The CDR3 runs 12 residues. Trimming took off 1 base at V and 4 bases at J, with 4 bases between the two ends.

This clonotype was observed a handful of times. This CDR3 reads CASSLVGSRYGYTF. The CDR3 region has the DNA TGTGCCAGCAGTTTAGTGGGGTCCCGCTATGGCTACACCTTC. This rearrangement joins TRBV28 to TRBJ1-2, with D unresolved. The length of the CDR3 is 14 residues. The germline gives CDR1 MDHEN, CDR2 SYDVKM. Trimming pared 2 bases from V and 4 bases from J, leaving 11 bases between.

CDR3: CASSIRDGYGYTF. The DNA of the CDR3 is TGTGCCAGCAGCATCCGGGACGGCTATGGCTACACCTTC. V and J are TRBV6-1 and TRBJ1-2, with D tentatively TRBD1 (5 bases). Trimming cost V 6 bases and J 4 bases, with 12 bases left between them. Germline CDR1 and CDR2: MNHNS and SASEGT. The CDR3 is 13 residues long.

In this sample, this clonotype turned up a few times. J is TRBJ1-5 and V is TRBV19; 7 positions match TRBD1. The CDR3 length is 16 residues. In germline, CDR1 is LNHDA, CDR2 SQIVND (reference sequence). V was clipped by 5 bases and J by 0 bases; unmatched bases: 7. CDR3 sequence: CASSGPGQHSNQPQHF. CDR3 in DNA: TGTGCCAGTAGTGGACCGGGACAGCATAGCAATCAGCCCCAGCATTTT.

This clonotype has only one observation. The junction departs from the called germline gene at one end, perhaps through a read error. The chain carries TRBV6-2 or TRBV6-3 and TRBJ1-1; D is possibly TRBD1 (6 bases). The CDR3 spans 16 residues. In germline, CDR1 is MNHEY, CDR2 SVGEGT. CDR3 coding DNA: TGTGCCAGCAGACTTCCCCTGGCAGGGGTGAAGACTGAAGCTTTCTTT. Its translation is CASRLPLAGVKTEAFF.

This clonotype was seen a single time. The rearrangement links TRBV5-1 to TRBJ1-1; 11 bases map to TRBD1. There are 15 residues in the CDR3. The V gene end was trimmed by 4 bases and the J gene end by 1 base; junction bases not matched to a gene: 3. CDR1 and CDR2 from the germline V gene are SGHRS and YFSETQ. DNA for the CDR3: TGCGCCAGCAGCGGACAGGGGGCCGGGAACACTGAAGCTTTCTTT. Its protein product is CASSGQGAGNTEAFF. The variable domain in full, completed from reference TRBV5-1 and TRBJ1-1, reads KAGVTQTPRYLIKTRGQQVTLSCSPISGHRSVSWYQQTPGQGLQFLFEYFSETQRNKGNFPGRFSGRQFSNSRSEMNVSTLELGDSALYLCASSGQGAGNTEAFFGQGTRLTVV.

There are a few counts of this clonotype. V is TRBV19 and J is TRBJ1-2, with 8 bases aligning to TRBD1. Germline V gene data show CDR1 as LNHDA and CDR2 as SQIVND (reference sequence). Trimming cost V 8 bases and J 4 bases; bases outside gene matches: 9. This CDR3 spans 14 amino acids. In DNA, the CDR3 is TGTGCCAGTGAATCCCTGGACAGGGCCTATGGCTACACCTTC. This encodes CASESLDRAYGYTF.